These 15 T cell receptor beta chains share one sample of origin, sequenced in a study of T cell responses to AZD1222 COVID-19 vaccine. Data came from immunoSEQ multiplex PCR; TCRdb stores just in-frame clones and leaves some out. The sample yields 150,000 to 200,000 clones, 85% to 95% seen once. Material: peripheral blood, obtained on day 0 of AZD1222 vaccination. These receptor sequences come from an adult in good health.

The rearrangement links TRBV19 to TRBJ1-1; D is possibly TRBD1 (6 bases). Germline CDR1 reads LNHDA; CDR2 reads SQIVND (reference sequence). CDR3 length: 14 residues. Trimming removed 5 bases from V and 4 bases from J, with 14 bases in between. DNA for the CDR3: TGTGCCAGTAGTTATAGAGGGGGTGGCACTGAAGCTTTCTTT. The encoded protein is CASSYRGGGTEAFF.

This chain links TRBV5-3 with TRBJ1-1, with 12 bases that match TRBD1. TRBV5-3 is placed among ORFs of uncertain function. V gave up 6 bases and J gave up 6 bases; unmatched junction bases: 12. The CDR3 spans 16 residues. In DNA, the CDR3 is TGTGCCAGAATGCCCCTGGGGGACAGGGGGCCCCCTGAAGCTTTCTTT. Amino acid sequence: CARMPLGDRGPPEAFF.

The V call is TRBV5-5, the J call TRBJ1-2, with D possibly TRBD1 on 6 matching bases. The CDR3 contains 14 residues. CDR1 and CDR2 (germline): SGHKS, YYEKEE (reference sequence). V lost 0 bases and J lost 8, with 14 bases in between. CDR3 sequence reads: CASSLDSAGDGYTF. For the CDR3, the DNA is TGTGCCAGCAGCTTGGACTCGGCAGGGGACGGCTACACCTTC.

The chain carries TRBV19 and TRBJ1-1; a weak D match, TRBD1 (6 bases). The CDR3 has 14 amino acids. V shed 10 bases and J shed 3 bases, with 18 bases lying between them. The germline CDR1 and CDR2 sequences are LNHDA and SQIVND (reference sequence). DNA for the CDR3: TGTGCCACTCCACCCGGACAGACATACACTGAAGCTTTCTTT. As protein: CATPPGQTYTEAFF. Full variable domain (rest looked up from reference TRBV19 and TRBJ1-1): DGGITQSPKYLFRKEGQNVTLSCEQNLNHDAMYWYRQDPGQGLRLIYYSQIVNDFQKGDIAEGYSVSREKKESFPLTVTSAQKNPTAFYLCATPPGQTYTEAFFGQGTRLTVV.

The gene calls are TRBV4-2 and TRBJ2-7; 9 bases are a match to TRBD1. The germline gives CDR1 LGHNA, CDR2 YNFKEQ. The CDR3 runs to 15 residues. The V segment lost 5 bases and the J segment 0 bases; nucleotides outside the gene matches: 5. This CDR3 reads CASSTRDRASYEQYF. CDR3 nucleotide sequence: TGTGCCAGCAGCACCCGGGACAGGGCCTCCTACGAGCAGTACTTC.

The V call is TRBV5-1, the J call TRBJ2-1, with 10 bases aligning to TRBD2. The V and J ends lost 5 bases and 0 bases, in that order; junction bases with no gene match: 8. The CDR3 extends over 17 amino acids. Looked up from germline, CDR1 is SGHRS and CDR2 is YFSETQ. The CDR3 sequence: CASSPLAGDISYNEQFF. The CDR3 DNA reads TGCGCCAGCAGTCCCCTAGCGGGGGACATCTCCTACAATGAGCAGTTCTTC.

The chain employs TRBV5-5 and TRBJ1-4, with D unresolved. CDR1 is SGHKS and CDR2 is YYEKEE in the germline V gene (reference sequence). The CDR3 contains 16 residues. Trimming removed 6 bases from V and 0 bases from J, with 15 bases in between. In DNA, the CDR3 is TGTGCCAGCACCCTAGAAGGCGGGACAACTAATGAAAAACTGTTTTTT. Translated, it gives CASTLEGGTTNEKLFF.

This chain uses TRBV20-1 with TRBJ2-1; perhaps TRBD1 as D (6 bases). The CDR3 contains 11 residues. Germline V CDR1 and CDR2: DFQATT, SNEGSKA (reference sequence). Deletions cut 5 bases from V and 8 bases from J, with 10 bases between. CDR3 region: CSALGAYEQFF. CDR3 DNA sequence: TGCAGTGCTTTGGGGGCCTATGAGCAGTTCTTC.

The CDR3 is CASNPRLGVMFF. CDR3 nucleotide sequence: TGTGCCAGCAATCCGCGCCTAGGGGTAATGTTTTTT. The chain recombines TRBV12-3 or TRBV12-4 with TRBJ2-2; a possible D gene is TRBD1 (5 bases). The CDR3 consists of 12 residues. V was shortened by 7 bases and J by 15 bases, with 18 bases between the two germline ends.

This chain uses TRBV28 with TRBJ1-6; 10 positions agree with TRBD1. CDR1 is MDHEN, CDR2 SYDVKM, per germline. The CDR3 consists of 16 residues. J was trimmed by 2 bases and V by 5 bases; bases with no gene match: 3. CDR3 bases: TGTGCCAGCAGTGGGGGGACAGGGGCCTATAATTCACCCCTCCACTTT. Translated: CASSGGTGAYNSPLHF.

This chain connects TRBV7-2 to TRBJ2-7; TRBD2 might be the D (7 bases). V shed 3 bases and J shed 3 bases, with 15 bases lying between them. Germline V gene lookup returns CDR1 SGHTA and CDR2 FQGNSA. The CDR3 consists of 15 residues. CDR3 residues: CASSFRRGGNYEQYF. CDR3 sequence (DNA): TGTGCCAGCAGCTTTAGGAGGGGGGGCAACTACGAGCAGTACTTC.

The V and J genes are TRBV15 and TRBJ1-2; TRBD1 aligns across 7 bases. CDR3 length: 14 residues. Germline V CDR1 and CDR2: LNHNV, YYDKDF (reference sequence). With V trimmed by 0 bases and J by 5 bases, 3 bases remained unmatched. The CDR3 coding sequence is TGTGCCACCAGCAGAGAGGGCAGGGGGTATGGCTACACCTTC. This translates into CATSREGRGYGYTF. The whole variable domain, filled in from reference TRBV15 and TRBJ1-2, reads DAMVIQNPRYQVTQFGKPVTLSCSQTLNHNVMYWYQQKSSQAPKLLFHYYDKDFNNEADTPDNFQSRRPNTSFCFLDIRSPGLGDTAMYLCATSREGRGYGYTFGSGTRLTVV.

The chain couples TRBV6-5 to TRBJ2-2; unclear D gene. The CDR3 spans 15 residues. Germline values: CDR1 MNHEY, CDR2 SVGAGI. V was trimmed by 2 bases and J by 1 base, leaving 8 bases between them. CDR3 DNA: TGTGCCAGCAGTTACCGTCAGCTGAACACCGGGGAGCTGTTTTTT. Amino acids: CASSYRQLNTGELFF.

V usage is TRBV12-3 or TRBV12-4 and J usage is TRBJ2-7; D not certain. The CDR3 length is 11 residues. Between the trimmed V and J ends, which lost 6 bases and 5 bases, there was a span of 8 bases. The CDR3 loop reads CASSSGHEQYF. DNA for the CDR3: TGTGCCAGCAGCTCCGGGCACGAGCAGTACTTC.

J is TRBJ1-2 and V is TRBV2, with a tentative D call TRBD1 (6 bases). The CDR3 sequence is 14 residues long. CDR1 is SNHLY, CDR2 FYNNEI, per germline. Trimming cost V 8 bases and J 4 bases, with 17 bases left between them. The CDR3: CASRRTAPGYGYTF. The DNA for the CDR3 is TGTGCCAGCCGCCGGACAGCCCCGGGCTATGGCTACACCTTC. The full variable domain, rest sourced from reference TRBV2 and TRBJ1-2, is EPEVTQTPSHQVTQMGQEVILRCVPISNHLYFYWYRQILGQKVEFLVSFYNNEISEKSEIFDDQFSVERPDGSNFTLKIRSTKLEDSAMYFCASRRTAPGYGYTFGSGTRLTVV.